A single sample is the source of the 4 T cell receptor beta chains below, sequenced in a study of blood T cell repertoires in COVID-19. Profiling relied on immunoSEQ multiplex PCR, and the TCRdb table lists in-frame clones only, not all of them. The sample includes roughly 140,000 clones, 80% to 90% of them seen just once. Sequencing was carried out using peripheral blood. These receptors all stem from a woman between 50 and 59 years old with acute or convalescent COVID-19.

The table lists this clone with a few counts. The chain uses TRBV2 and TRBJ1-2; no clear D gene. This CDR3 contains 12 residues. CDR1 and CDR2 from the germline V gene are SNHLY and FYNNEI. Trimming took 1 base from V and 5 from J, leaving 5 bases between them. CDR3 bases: TGTGCCAGCAGTGAAGACGAGTATGGCTACACCTTC. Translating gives CASSEDEYGYTF. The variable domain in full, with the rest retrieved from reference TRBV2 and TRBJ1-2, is EPEVTQTPSHQVTQMGQEVILRCVPISNHLYFYWYRQILGQKVEFLVSFYNNEISEKSEIFDDQFSVERPDGSNFTLKIRSTKLEDSAMYFCASSEDEYGYTFGSGTRLTVV.

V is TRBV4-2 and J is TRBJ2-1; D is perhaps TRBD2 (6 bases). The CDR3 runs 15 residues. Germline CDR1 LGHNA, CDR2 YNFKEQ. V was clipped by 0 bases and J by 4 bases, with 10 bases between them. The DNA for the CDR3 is TGTGCCAGCAGCCAAGAGGCGGGATTTTACAATGAGCAGTTCTTC. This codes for CASSQEAGFYNEQFF.

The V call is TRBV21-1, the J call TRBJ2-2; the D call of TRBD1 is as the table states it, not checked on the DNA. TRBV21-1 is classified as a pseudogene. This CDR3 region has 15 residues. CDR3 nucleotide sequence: TGTGCCAGCAGCAAAGCGCCAGTTAACACCGGGGAGCTGTTTTTT. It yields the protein CASSKAPVNTGELFF.

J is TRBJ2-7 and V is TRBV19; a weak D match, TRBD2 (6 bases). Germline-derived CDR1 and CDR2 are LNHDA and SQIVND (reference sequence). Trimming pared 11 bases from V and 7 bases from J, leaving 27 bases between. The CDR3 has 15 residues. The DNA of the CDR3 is TGTGCCCAGTCCCTTGGCGGGGCACCACCTGGGGAGCAGTACTTC. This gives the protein CAQSLGGAPPGEQYF.